A single sample gave rise to the 23 T cell receptor beta chains below, sequenced in a study of T cell repertoires in aging, cancer and after chemotherapy. The template was genomic DNA from peripheral blood, not RNA. A mixed TRB-A/B primer pool amplified rearranged TRB by multiplex touch-down PCR. TCRdb re-called the multiplex PCR reads with MiXCR, one entry per CDR3 protein. The table includes 2,200 or so distinct CDR3 sequences, under 40% detected once. Sequenced sample: blood. The receptors stem from a human donor with a blood cancer.

The V and J genes are TRBV6-5 and TRBJ1-6; a possible D gene is TRBD1 (5 bases). CDR1 and CDR2 from the germline V gene are MNHEY and SVGAGI. Trimming shortened V by 1 base and J by 0 bases, and 10 bases separated the two germline ends. There are 17 residues in the CDR3. The CDR3 loop reads CASSYWLGLSYNSPLHF. CDR3 nucleotide sequence: TGTGCCAGCAGTTACTGGCTGGGGCTCTCCTATAATTCACCCCTCCACTTT.

The V gene is TRBV10-3, the J gene TRBJ1-2; 10 positions match TRBD1. The CDR3 length is 17 residues. Germline CDR1 reads ENHRY; CDR2 reads SYGVKD. V was pared by 0 bases and J by 3 bases, with 7 bases of the junction left unmatched. CDR3 residues: CAISESTGGQGDYGYTF. CDR3 in DNA: TGTGCCATCAGTGAGTCCACCGGCGGACAGGGGGACTATGGCTACACCTTC.

V usage is TRBV12-3 or TRBV12-4 and J usage is TRBJ1-2; possibly TRBD1 for D (6 bases). The length of the CDR3 is 13 residues. Trimming cost V 4 bases and J 4 bases, with 10 bases left between them. The CDR3 nucleotides read TGTGCCAGCAGTTCAACAGGGTCCTATGGCTACACCTTC. It translates to CASSSTGSYGYTF.

The chain employs TRBV19 and TRBJ1-5; possible D gene TRBD1, 5 bases. The V and J ends lost 7 bases and 6 bases respectively, with 13 bases between them. In germline, CDR1 is LNHDA, CDR2 SQIVND (reference sequence). The CDR3 has 13 residues. CDR3: CASNRQWTQPQHF. CDR3 DNA sequence: TGTGCCAGTAACCGACAGTGGACTCAGCCCCAGCATTTT. Complete variable domain (other parts from reference TRBV19 and TRBJ1-5): DGGITQSPKYLFRKEGQNVTLSCEQNLNHDAMYWYRQDPGQGLRLIYYSQIVNDFQKGDIAEGYSVSREKKESFPLTVTSAQKNPTAFYLCASNRQWTQPQHFGDGTRLSIL.

V is TRBV2 and J is TRBJ2-2, with a possible D match to TRBD2 (6 bases). V lost 10 bases, J lost 3 bases, and 12 bases lay in between. CDR1 and CDR2 (germline): SNHLY, FYNNEI. The CDR3 is 13 residues long. The CDR3 sequence is CAISRDYTGELFF. The CDR3 nucleotides read TGTGCCATTTCCCGGGACTACACCGGGGAGCTGTTTTTT.

This chain connects TRBV20-1 to TRBJ2-5, with D perhaps being TRBD1 or TRBD2 (6 bases each). CDR1 is DFQATT and CDR2 is SNEGSKA in the germline V gene (reference sequence). This CDR3 is 11 amino acids long. The CDR3 DNA is TGCGTCATACAGGGAGGAGAGACCCAGTACTTC. Amino acids: CVIQGGETQYF.

Comment on this clonotype: Because the CDR3 is missing its conserved closing phenylalanine or tryptophan, this is likely a read error. The DNA is left out, because the CDR3 cannot be placed on it with certainty; the CDR3 is given as TCRdb lists it. The V and J genes are TRBV4-1 and TRBJ1-6; the D segment call TRBD1 is taken from the table without a DNA check. The CDR3 has 8 amino acids, counting both end residues. Germline V gene data show CDR1 as MGHRA and CDR2 as YSYEKL. CDR3 residues: CASSQAPN.

This clonotype was seen only a few times. The V and J genes are TRBV15 and TRBJ2-5; maybe TRBD1 (7 bases). The CDR3 totals 14 residues. Germline V gives CDR1 LNHNV, CDR2 YYDKDF (reference sequence). Trimming removed 0 bases from V and 7 bases from J, with 12 bases in between. CDR3 in amino acids: CATSRDAEGATQYF. In nucleotides, the CDR3 is TGTGCCACCAGCAGAGATGCGGAGGGGGCGACCCAGTACTTC.

The table lists this clonotype with a few counts. CDR3: CSVVQSGANVLTF. The CDR3 nucleotides read TGCAGCGTTGTACAGTCCGGGGCCAACGTCCTGACTTTC. The chain joins TRBV29-1 to TRBJ2-6; D uncertain. The CDR3 spans 13 residues. V was pared by 4 bases and J by 4 bases, with 8 bases between. CDR1 is SQVTM, CDR2 ANQGSEA, per germline.

This clonotype was seen more than once but under ten times. J is TRBJ2-2 and V is TRBV6-5; D possibly corresponds to TRBD2 (5 bases). Per germline, CDR1 MNHEY and CDR2 SVGAGI. The CDR3 spans 12 residues. V was clipped by 10 bases and J by 4 bases, with 10 bases between them. The CDR3 DNA reads TGTGCCACCCGGCGGGTCACCGGGGAGCTGTTTTTT. This gives the protein CATRRVTGELFF.

This clonotype was counted between two and nine times. The gene calls are TRBV28 and TRBJ2-3; D might be TRBD2 (5 bases). Germline V CDR1 and CDR2: MDHEN, SYDVKM. This CDR3 comprises 15 residues. The V end lost 7 bases, the J end lost 1 base, and 15 bases lay between the germline ends. CDR3 sequence: CASNTRVGGTDTQYF. In DNA, the CDR3 is TGTGCCAGCAACACGAGGGTCGGGGGCACAGATACGCAGTATTTT.

This clonotype has a handful of counts. The V gene is TRBV6-1, the J gene TRBJ1-6, with D hard to call. There are 13 residues in the CDR3. Per the germline V gene, CDR1 is MNHNS and CDR2 is SASEGT. The germline V and J ends were trimmed by 7 bases and 3 bases, with 7 bases remaining between them. In DNA form, the CDR3 reads TGTGCCAGCACAGAGCTCTATAATTCACCCCTCCACTTT. It translates to CASTELYNSPLHF.

The chain carries TRBV30 and TRBJ1-1; perhaps TRBD1 as D (6 bases). This CDR3 has 15 amino acids. The ends were cut back, 5 bases at V and 3 bases at J, with 19 bases in the middle. CDR1 and CDR2 from the germline V gene are GTSNPN and SVGIG (reference sequence). The CDR3 is CAWGAIGQGHTEAFF. In nucleotides, the CDR3 is TGTGCCTGGGGCGCAATCGGGCAGGGGCACACTGAAGCTTTCTTT.

This clonotype has more than one count but fewer than ten. V gene TRBV28 combines with J gene TRBJ1-5; D possibly corresponds to TRBD1 (6 bases). Trimming removed 7 bases at V and 0 bases at J, with 13 bases between. The CDR3 is 15 amino acids. The germline gives CDR1 MDHEN, CDR2 SYDVKM. The CDR3 loop is CASKRGDYSNQPQHF. DNA for the CDR3: TGTGCCAGCAAGAGGGGGGATTATAGCAATCAGCCCCAGCATTTT.

This clonotype is medium-sized. The chain has TRBV6-5 and TRBJ1-1; no clear D gene. The V gene's germline CDR1 is MNHEY and CDR2 SVGAGI. The length of the CDR3 is 13 residues. Deletions cut 7 bases from V and 0 bases from J, with 9 bases between. The CDR3 spells CASNRGVNTEAFF. DNA for the CDR3: TGTGCCAGCAACAGAGGTGTGAACACTGAAGCTTTCTTT.

With respect to this clonotype: Just one base apart from a much larger clone, this may be a read error. The CDR3 is CASSSRQSREQYV. CDR3 DNA sequence: TGTGCCAGCAGTTCCCGACAGTCGAGGGAGCAGTACGTC. The chain joins TRBV6-5 to TRBJ2-7; a possible D gene is TRBD1 (5 bases). The CDR3 length is 13 residues. Per germline, CDR1 MNHEY and CDR2 SVGAGI. Between the trimmed V and J ends, which lost 4 bases and 7 bases, there was a span of 14 bases.

This clonotype was recorded a few times. The J gene is TRBJ1-2, the V gene TRBV12-3 or TRBV12-4, with D maybe TRBD1 (6 bases). This CDR3 has 13 residues. V lost 6 bases and J lost 4, with 12 bases in between. The CDR3 loop is CASSLGQTYGYTF. CDR3 coding DNA: TGTGCCAGCAGCCTCGGACAGACCTATGGCTACACCTTC.

This sequence joins TRBV7-9 and TRBJ2-5; no firm D call. Germline values: CDR1 SEHNR, CDR2 FQNEAQ (reference sequence). The CDR3 length is 15 residues. V lost 4 bases and J lost 2, with 14 bases in between. The CDR3 region has the DNA TGTGCCAGCAGCTCACCCTGGACGGCACAAGAGACCCAGTACTTC. Translating it yields CASSSPWTAQETQYF.

There are a few counts of this clonotype. J is TRBJ2-1 and V is TRBV18, with 7 bases identical to TRBD1. Germline-derived CDR1 and CDR2 are KGHSH and LQKENI. Trimming took 11 bases from V and 7 from J; bases not matched to a gene: 17. The length of the CDR3 is 15 residues. Here the CDR3 reads CARVQGRGRVNEQFF. The CDR3 DNA reads as TGTGCCCGCGTACAAGGTAGGGGGCGCGTTAATGAGCAGTTCTTC.

This clonotype was counted a few times. V gene TRBV19 combines with J gene TRBJ1-1; D ambiguous. Trimming removed 4 bases at V and 0 bases at J, with 21 bases between. The CDR3 totals 18 residues. Germline V gene lookup returns CDR1 LNHDA and CDR2 SQIVND (reference sequence). The CDR3 loop is CASSKEEQPRRLNTEAFF. The CDR3 nucleotides are TGTGCCAGTAGTAAGGAGGAGCAGCCCAGAAGACTGAACACTGAAGCTTTCTTT.

A few counts support this clonotype. V is TRBV11-2 and J is TRBJ1-5, with 10 bases identical to TRBD1. The germline CDR1 and CDR2 sequences are SGHAT and FQNNGV. The CDR3 consists of 14 residues. V dropped 5 bases and J dropped 5; count of bases not matched to a gene: 3. DNA for the CDR3: TGTGCCAGCAGCCAGGGACAGGGGTATCAGCCCCAGCATTTT. It specifies CASSQGQGYQPQHF.

This clonotype was picked up a small number of times. This chain links TRBV12-3 or TRBV12-4 with TRBJ1-6; the D is unclear. The CDR3 is made up of 13 amino acids. V lost 6 bases to trimming and J lost 8 bases, with 11 bases between them. In DNA form, the CDR3 reads TGTGCCAGCAGCCTCATTGCGTATTCACCCCTCCACTTT. Protein: CASSLIAYSPLHF.

This clonotype is medium-sized (0.01 to 0.1%). This rearrangement joins TRBV5-4 to TRBJ1-5, with 9 bases identical to TRBD1. CDR3 length equals 14 residues. Unmatched junction bases numbered 2, after V lost 3 bases and J lost 4 bases. Germline V gives CDR1 SGHNT, CDR2 YYREEE (reference sequence). For the CDR3, the DNA is TGTGCCAGCAGCTCCGGGACAGGGAATCAGCCCCAGCATTTT. This codes for CASSSGTGNQPQHF.